This TCR beta chain came from a study of shared clonotypes between healthy human individuals. Study details: Donors were two women and three men aged 18 to 49.

Libraries were prepared by immunoSEQ multiplex PCR; TCRdb keeps only in-frame clonotypes and omits some of them. The repertoire holds around 500,000 clones, with about 82% as singletons. The sample was PBMCs. The origin of this receptor is a middle-aged woman in good health. Some clones in this sample may be carry-over from other donors' samples.

This CDR3 is CASSLGSGTVDTQYF. CDR3 in DNA: TGTGCCAGCAGTTTGGGAAGCGGGACTGTAGATACGCAGTATTTT. The V call is TRBV27, the J call TRBJ2-3, with 7 bases matching TRBD2. Germline CDR1 reads MNHEY; CDR2 reads SMNVEV (reference sequence). V trimming: 3 bases; J trimming: 5 bases; junction bases outside the gene matches: 8. The CDR3 consists of 15 residues.